Each of the 9 T cell receptor beta chains below was sequenced from the same sample in a study of technical replicates of blood from several donors. The repertoire was sequenced with immunoSEQ multiplex PCR; TCRdb's copy has only in-frame clones and lacks some. The sample lists 84,000 or so clones, 97% occurring once. The sequenced sample was T cells isolated from PBMCs. The source is a human donor in good health.

J is TRBJ2-3 and V is TRBV9, with 7 nucleotides matching TRBD2. The CDR3 sequence is 14 residues long. Trimming removed 4 bases from V and 6 bases from J; junction bases left unmatched: 8. The germline V gene has CDR1 SGDLS and CDR2 YYNGEE. Here the CDR3 reads CASSPWTRPDTQYF. The CDR3 nucleotides are TGTGCCAGCAGCCCTTGGACTAGACCCGATACGCAGTATTTT.

This chain joins TRBV5-1 and TRBJ1-2; TRBD1 matches 11 bases. This CDR3 has 15 amino acids. CDR1 and CDR2 from the germline V gene are SGHRS and YFSETQ. Trimming took 2 bases from V and 6 from J; bases not matched to a gene: 6. DNA for the CDR3: TGCGCCAGCAGCTTCCCCGGGACAGGGGGACATGGCTACACCTTC. Encoded protein: CASSFPGTGGHGYTF.

The chain links TRBV6-1 to TRBJ2-1; D call uncertain. This CDR3 comprises 14 residues. V was trimmed by 5 bases and J by 2 bases, leaving 10 bases between them. Germline loops: CDR1 MNHNS, CDR2 SASEGT. CDR3 loop: CASSIEMTYNEQFF. The CDR3 bases are TGTGCCAGCAGTATCGAGATGACCTACAATGAGCAGTTCTTC.

This clone showed up just once. This chain uses TRBV5-1 with TRBJ1-3, with D tentatively TRBD1 (6 bases). Germline values: CDR1 SGHRS, CDR2 YFSETQ. The CDR3 sequence is 14 residues long. The germline V and J ends were trimmed by 4 bases and 2 bases, with 10 bases remaining between them. CDR3 DNA: TGCGCCAGCAGCCATGGACAGCCTGGAAACACCATATATTTT. Its translation is CASSHGQPGNTIYF.

The chain uses TRBV5-5 and TRBJ1-6; maybe TRBD1 (5 bases). This CDR3 has 13 residues. Trimming left V 3 bases short and J 7 bases short, with 8 bases between. Germline V gene data show CDR1 as SGHKS and CDR2 as YYEKEE (reference sequence). CDR3 in amino acids: CASSSTVNSPLHF. CDR3 sequence (DNA): TGTGCCAGCAGCTCGACAGTAAATTCACCCCTCCACTTT.

The chain uses TRBV7-9 and TRBJ2-3; D is ambiguous. CDR3 size: 14 residues. Looked up from germline, CDR1 is SEHNR and CDR2 is FQNEAQ (reference sequence). Trimming pared 10 bases from V and 4 bases from J, leaving 18 bases between. The CDR3 coding sequence is TGTGCCACACTGACTCCCGCAGAGGCAGATACGCAGTATTTT. It specifies CATLTPAEADTQYF.

This rearrangement joins TRBV9 to TRBJ2-1, with D possibly matching TRBD2 (6 bases). Trimming took off 0 bases at V and 7 bases at J, with 14 bases between the two ends. The germline V gene encodes CDR1 SGDLS and CDR2 YYNGEE. This CDR3 has 15 amino acids. The CDR3 coding sequence is TGTGCCAGCAGCGTAGGGGGCGGGGCGGGTAATGAGCAGTTCTTC. Translation: CASSVGGGAGNEQFF.

The chain carries TRBV28 and TRBJ2-7; 8 bases are a match to TRBD1. This CDR3 is built from 15 residues. J was trimmed by 2 bases and V by 5 bases; bases with no gene match: 8. Germline CDR1 is MDHEN and CDR2 is SYDVKM. CDR3 protein: CASSALGTGTYEQYF. CDR3 sequence (DNA): TGTGCCAGCAGTGCTCTCGGGACAGGAACCTACGAGCAGTACTTC.

This clone was found once. This chain links TRBV11-1 with TRBJ2-7; TRBD2 matches 13 bases. The CDR3 covers 15 residues. After removal of 2 bases from V and 6 bases from J, the junction contained 4 bases not matched to a gene. CDR1 and CDR2 (germline): SGHAT, FQDESV (reference sequence). CDR3 region: CASSLRTSGSSEQYF. CDR3 DNA: TGTGCCAGCAGCTTACGGACTAGCGGGAGCTCCGAGCAGTACTTC.